This T cell receptor beta chain was identified during a study of shared clonotypes between healthy human individuals (dated by TCRdb to about 2020). The study in broad terms: The cohort comprised a couple of women and a few men aged 18 to 49 years. Per donor, leukapheresis produced somewhere between about 0.9 and 10 billion PBMCs. Different laboratories and diverse techniques were used to prepare libraries and sequence TCR repertoires, to increase sequencing depth and limit assay-specific biases. To estimate repertoire size and how much clonotype sharing occurs between individuals, the study deeply sequenced the blood TCR repertoires of a handful of healthy adults.

TCR CDR3 regions were amplified from genomic DNA by multiplex PCR using the deep immunoSEQ assay. For each cell subset, the extracted genomic DNA was distributed evenly across all wells of several immunoSEQ 96-well plates, and each plate served as one replicate. For unsorted PBMC, 250 to 350 ng of genomic DNA, equivalent to tens of thousands of T cell genomes, went into each replicate PCR. Ten immunoSEQ deep assay plates were used to sequence the unsorted PBMC genomic DNA. The purified libraries were quantified using a Qubit 3.0 fluorometer, sized with a Bioanalyzer 2100, and then quantified again using the KAPA Library Quantification kit. Each immunoSEQ 96-well plate was sequenced on its own single-read 150-cycle Illumina NextSeq 550 flow cell. Regarding the original processing steps: Because only junctional sequences without quality scores were contained in the immunoSEQ output, filtering matching that applied to full-length reads could not be performed. To assign V/J genes and CDR3, sequences were annotated using PyIR, a Python wrapper for IgBLAST v1.9, with IMGT germline references. Reads with weak V/J assignments (E-value above 1e-6), missing CDR3, stop codons, out-of-frame junctions, or ambiguous translated residues were removed. V3J clonotypes were defined by identical inferred V gene, J gene, and CDR3 amino acid sequence. To compute the percentage overlap between repertoires, the number of shared unique clonotypes was divided by the size of the smaller repertoire. Repertoire richness was assessed with RTK rarefaction, the Chao1 estimator, and Recon v2.1 estimates of unobserved clonotypes. The source is immuneACCESS, and TCRdb retained only in-frame sequences with V and J called. Part of the clones is not carried over; for the studies checked, unresolved V genes explain less than half of this, and the remainder is unexplained. V, J and clone size reflect that table, while D and trimming were determined from the DNA. This sample has hundreds of thousands of clones in its table, and 70% to 80% of those were observed once. The ten largest clones take up approximately 13% of the sample.

Donors were healthy HIV-negative adults with no recently reported acute infections or vaccinations. Only Caucasian adults living in Nashville, Tennessee, USA were represented among the donors. In the unsorted samples, approximately 82 million PBMCs were counted, and genomic DNA was extracted using the QIAamp DNA Blood Mini kit. Blood was obtained by leukapheresis, after which PBMCs were separated by Ficoll-Histopaque density gradient centrifugation and cryopreserved in liquid nitrogen vapor phase. Study-wide findings and limitations: Because the study included only a small number of donors, the genetic and exposure-history diversity represented was limited. Pairwise subsampling led to the expectation that sequencing depth would affect the degree of clonotype sharing among donors. Sampling was limited to blood, and TCR repertoires in tissue likely differ from TCR repertoires in blood.

Note on this clone: Its antigen remains unidentified. No quality values exist for individual bases; no much larger clone is one base distant.

Sequences MNHNY (CDR1) and SVGAGI (CDR2) are obtained from the germline V gene (reference sequence). Here V drops 2 bases and J drops 5 bases, and the junction holds 11 bases not matched to any gene. Taken from cysteine to phenylalanine, the CDR3 has 16 residues. CDR3 DNA only is kept here, 48 bases in frame from base 1. The chain is made from TRBV6-6 and TRBJ2-7; the junction holds 8 bases that match TRBD2. This sequence originates from a woman aged 40 to 49 in good health. Some clones in this sample may be carry-over from other donors' samples. Sequencing was done on a sample of PBMCs. The DNA reads TGTGCCAGCAGTTACGTCCAAGCGGGAGCAAGCGACGAGCAGTACTTC. Its protein is CASSYVQAGASDEQYF.